Here is one T cell receptor beta chain with its context. Antigen specificity is unknown. Unmatched junction bases numbered 6, after V lost 5 bases and J lost 6 bases. Germline CDR1 reads DFQATT; CDR2 reads SNEGSKA (reference sequence). This CDR3 contains 14 residues. The data were taken from a study of T-cell reconstitution after alpha-beta-depleted transplantation in children. Broader study findings: Hyperexpanded clones declined; after one year, newly produced T cells mostly supplied diversity. Surviving recipient T cells and thymic progenitors accounted for the high day-60 TCRbeta diversity observed in some patients. Expanded clones from the graft, numbering several hundred, reportedly supplied alpha-beta T cells about two months after transplant.

Construction of the TCRbeta library involved unique molecular identifiers. TCRdb analysed the PCR reads with MiXCR anew, one entry per CDR3 protein. The table includes some 140,000 distinct CDR3 sequences, 8.5% to 10% detected once. This clonotype was sampled from a girl less than two years old who had a stem cell transplant for combined immunodeficiency, so the T cells may come from the graft donor. V and J are TRBV20-1 and TRBJ2-1; 11 nucleotides match TRBD2. The sample in question was PBMCs, mostly from graft donor cells, obtained 180 days after TCRalphabeta/CD19-depleted stem cell transplant. The CDR3 protein is CSARPSGRLNEQFF. As DNA, the CDR3 is TGCAGTGCTCGCCCTAGCGGGAGGCTCAATGAGCAGTTCTTC.